This T cell receptor (beta chain) was identified during a study of T cell changes during pregnancy in multiple sclerosis. The protocol was immunoSEQ multiplex PCR, while the TCRdb copy is restricted to in-frame clones and leaves out a portion. Among 60,000 or so clones listed, roughly nine tenths were seen once. Germline CDR1 and CDR2: SGDLS and YYNGEE. CDR3 length: 12 amino acids. Trimming pared 4 bases from V and 7 bases from J, leaving 9 bases between. The sequences come from CD4+ T cells from peripheral blood mononuclear cells, collected after pregnancy. This chain links TRBV9 with TRBJ1-3; no clear D gene. The sequence derives from a female donor in good health, enrolled as a control in a pregnancy study. CDR3 in DNA: TGTGCCAGCAGCCCCGATCGGAACACCATATATTTT. This codes for CASSPDRNTIYF.